This T cell receptor beta chain is drawn from a study of blood T cell repertoires in COVID-19 (dated by TCRdb to about 2020). General notes on the study: Collaborator samples came from the United States, Italy and Spain and covered acute and convalescent phases of COVID-19. The material from the prospective study consisted of cDNA or gDNA derived from T cells, B-cell-depleted T cells, or PBMCs. The dataset comprised deeply sampled blood TCRbeta repertoires from subjects exposed to, actively infected with, or recovered from COVID-19. The repertoires were made available in a free public database intended to serve as a resource for research on the immune response to SARS-CoV-2. Samples came from the ongoing ImmuneRACE study (first 160 participants) plus 1,254 subjects from 6 global collaborators. The sample metadata nearly always contained a de-identified subject ID, COVID-19 status, age in years and sex. HLA class I and class II types, where available, came from metadata supplied by the sample provider rather than from assay-based typing.

The paper as a whole reports these results and caveats: Clinical and demographic metadata were provided uncurated, with the amount varying by source and participant.

Concerning this clone: The target of this receptor is not known. Qualities for individual bases were not recorded, and no much larger clone is one base off.

TCRbeta CDR3 regions were amplified from genomic DNA by means of the immunoSEQ Assay, a bias-controlled multiplex PCR. From the authors' description of their analysis: Nucleated cell counts per sample were estimated from amplification of reference gene primers within the assay. Sequence reads were collapsed and filtered to measure the absolute abundance of every unique TCRbeta CDR3 rearrangement. For each sample, productive Simpson clonality was calculated as the square root of Simpson's diversity index over productive rearrangements. This immuneACCESS table, as held by TCRdb, lists in-frame sequences with V and J called but not all clones. Of the missing ones, under half trace to an unresolved V gene in checked studies; the others have no known cause. Clonal size and the V and J genes are those of that table, whereas D and trimming came from the DNA. The sample data list more than 200,000 clones, and around 85% of these were observed just once. About 10% of the sample belongs to the ten largest clones.

Whole blood was collected in K2EDTA tubes by collaborating institutions according to the institutions' own protocols. For TCRbeta analysis, collaborators shipped samples in one of three forms: frozen whole blood, isolated PBMCs, or DNA extracted from either of those sample types. V drops 3 bases and J drops 14 bases, leaving 14 bases in between. Spanning cysteine to phenylalanine, the CDR3 consists of 13 amino acids. Solely the CDR3 DNA is kept, with 39 bases framed from the first base. The germline V gene provides CDR1 MNHNS and CDR2 SASEGT. Sequencing was done on a sample of peripheral blood. This TCR came from a man older than 75 with acute or convalescent COVID-19. Rearrangement joined TRBV6-1 to TRBJ1-6, and the D gene may be TRBD1, 6 bases matching. At the DNA level, the sequence is TGTGCCAGCAGTGACCATAGGGGGTTCACCCTCCACTTT. It translates as CASSDHRGFTLHF.